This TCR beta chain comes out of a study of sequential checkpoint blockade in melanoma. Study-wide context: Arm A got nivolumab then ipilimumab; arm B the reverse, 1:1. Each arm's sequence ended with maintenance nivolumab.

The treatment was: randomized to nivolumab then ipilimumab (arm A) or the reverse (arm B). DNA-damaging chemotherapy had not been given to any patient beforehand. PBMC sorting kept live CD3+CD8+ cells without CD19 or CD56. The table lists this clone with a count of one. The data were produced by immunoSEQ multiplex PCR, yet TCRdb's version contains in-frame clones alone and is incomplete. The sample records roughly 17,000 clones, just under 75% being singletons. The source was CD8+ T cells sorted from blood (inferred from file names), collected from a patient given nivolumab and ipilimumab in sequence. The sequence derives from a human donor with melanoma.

The CDR3 nucleotides are TGTGCCAGCAGCTCGATGCAGGGGTACGGGACTGAAGCTTTCTTT. Translation gives CASSSMQGYGTEAFF. This chain uses TRBV7-2 with TRBJ1-1, with TRBD1 as a possible D gene (6 bases). Per the germline V gene, CDR1 is SGHTA and CDR2 is FQGNSA. Trimming removed 4 bases at V and 5 bases at J, with 17 bases between. The CDR3 length is 15 residues.